The 21 T cell receptor beta chains given below trace back to one sample, sequenced in a study of cytomegalovirus exposure and HLA in healthy donors. The PCR employed 60 Vbeta primers together with 13 Jbeta primers. Method: immunoSEQ multiplex PCR; TCRdb's copy keeps in-frame clones and lacks some. The repertoire includes about 130,000 clones, around 82% of them detected once, and approximately 10% sits in the top ten. Sequencing used PBMCs. All receptors derive from a male donor in good health and CMV-seropositive.

CDR3 in DNA: TGTGCCAGCAGCTTAGCCGGAGCCACGGCGTCCGGCTACACCTTC. It yields the protein CASSLAGATASGYTF. The rearrangement links TRBV13 to TRBJ1-2; D is unresolved. This CDR3 spans 15 amino acids. Germline loops: CDR1 PRHDT, CDR2 FYEKMQ (reference sequence). V was trimmed by 1 base and J by 8 bases, leaving 17 bases between them.

This chain connects TRBV28 to TRBJ2-6; no reliable D call. The V gene lost 1 base and the J gene lost 0 bases, with 13 bases spanning the gap. Germline assignment: CDR1 MDHEN and CDR2 SYDVKM. The length of the CDR3 is 18 residues. The CDR3 is CASSLSPGFSSGANVLTF. The CDR3 DNA reads as TGTGCCAGCAGTTTATCTCCAGGTTTTAGCTCTGGGGCCAACGTCCTGACTTTC. The whole variable domain, remainder taken from reference TRBV28 and TRBJ2-6, is DVKVTQSSRYLVKRTGEKVFLECVQDMDHENMFWYRQDPGLGLRLIYFSYDVKMKEKGDIPEGYSVSREKKERFSLILESASTNQTSMYLCASSLSPGFSSGANVLTFGAGSRLTVL.

V usage is TRBV7-2 and J usage is TRBJ2-5; D is perhaps TRBD2 (6 bases). The germline gives CDR1 SGHTA, CDR2 FQGNSA. The CDR3 is 18 amino acids. V was shortened by 0 bases and J by 1 base, with 18 bases between the two germline ends. This CDR3 is CASSLASGMHEFQETQYF. Here the CDR3 DNA reads TGTGCCAGCAGCTTAGCTAGCGGAATGCACGAATTCCAAGAGACCCAGTACTTC.

This clone was counted only a few times. This rearrangement joins TRBV7-9 to TRBJ1-3; D is ambiguous. Germline CDR1 SEHNR, CDR2 FQNEAQ (reference sequence). Trimming removed 5 bases at V and 0 bases at J, with 20 bases between. This CDR3 region has 18 residues. CDR3 in amino acids: CASSASREAVVSGNTIYF. CDR3 bases: TGTGCCAGCAGCGCTAGTAGGGAGGCGGTAGTCTCTGGAAACACCATATATTTT.

This clone has a handful of counts. The rearrangement joins TRBV28 to TRBJ2-7; maybe TRBD2 (5 bases). Germline V gene sequence: CDR1 MDHEN, CDR2 SYDVKM. Trimming removed 5 bases from V and 3 bases from J, with 23 bases in between. The CDR3 length is 17 residues. CDR3 sequence: CASSPPRPEETNYEQYF. As DNA, the CDR3 is TGTGCCAGCAGTCCACCCCGACCGGAGGAAACAAACTACGAGCAGTACTTC.

This chain joins TRBV28 and TRBJ2-3; 9 bases are shared with TRBD1. The CDR3 totals 18 residues. CDR1 and CDR2 (germline): MDHEN, SYDVKM. V trimming: 7 bases; J trimming: 3 bases; junction bases outside the gene matches: 17. The CDR3 is CASTPQGAFEDKTDTQYF. CDR3 in DNA: TGTGCCAGCACACCACAGGGGGCATTTGAAGATAAAACAGATACGCAGTATTTT.

This chain joins TRBV5-4 and TRBJ2-3, with D unresolved. CDR3 length equals 13 residues. Trimming took off 4 bases at V and 0 bases at J, with 6 bases between the two ends. Germline loops: CDR1 SGHNT, CDR2 YYREEE (reference sequence). The CDR3 nucleotides read TGTGCCAGCAGCCCCTATAGCACAGATACGCAGTATTTT. Amino acid sequence: CASSPYSTDTQYF.

The CDR3 DNA is TGTGCCAGCAGCTTGGAAGTAGCCACGGACGAGCAGTACTTC. Its protein is CASSLEVATDEQYF. The V gene is TRBV5-4, the J gene TRBJ2-7; D gene ambiguous. CDR3 length: 14 amino acids. V was cut by 0 bases and J by 5 bases, with 12 bases left in between. The V gene's germline CDR1 is SGHNT and CDR2 YYREEE (reference sequence).

The chain links TRBV2 to TRBJ1-2, with 7 positions matching TRBD1. CDR3 size: 14 residues. Looked up from germline, CDR1 is SNHLY and CDR2 is FYNNEI. J gave up 3 bases and V 6 bases, and 7 bases lay outside the gene matches. CDR3 DNA: TGTGCCAGCAGCCGACAGGGTGTCGACTATGGCTACACCTTC. It yields the protein CASSRQGVDYGYTF.

The chain is built from TRBV11-2 and TRBJ2-7, with 7 bases that match TRBD1. V was clipped by 0 bases and J by 7 bases; unmatched bases: 6. The CDR3 has 14 residues. CDR1 and CDR2 from the germline V gene are SGHAT and FQNNGV. For the CDR3, the DNA is TGTGCCAGCAGCTTAGAGACAGGGTTGGGGGAGCAGTACTTC. Translating it yields CASSLETGLGEQYF. Supplemented by reference TRBV11-2 and TRBJ2-7, the full variable domain reads EAGVAQSPRYKIIEKRQSVAFWCNPISGHATLYWYQQILGQGPKLLIQFQNNGVVDDSQLPKDRFSAERLKGVDSTLKIQPAKLEDSAVYLCASSLETGLGEQYFGPGTRLTVT.

This sequence joins TRBV19 and TRBJ1-5; 8 nucleotides line up with TRBD1. Germline V lookup: CDR1 LNHDA, CDR2 SQIVND (reference sequence). There are 13 residues in the CDR3. The junction had 6 bases not matched to a gene; V was cut back by 10 bases and J by 4 bases. The CDR3: CATSRDRNQPQHF. DNA of the CDR3: TGTGCCACCTCCAGGGACAGGAATCAGCCCCAGCATTTT.

The chain combines TRBV7-2 with TRBJ2-3, with 13 positions matching TRBD2. Germline CDR1 and CDR2: SGHTA and FQGNSA. The CDR3 covers 17 residues. V was clipped by 3 bases and J by 0 bases; unmatched bases: 3. In DNA form, the CDR3 reads TGTGCCAGCAGCTTTGGGACTAGCGGGATAAGCACAGATACGCAGTATTTT. This sequence encodes CASSFGTSGISTDTQYF.

This chain connects TRBV6-5 to TRBJ1-2; D not resolved. CDR1 is MNHEY and CDR2 is SVGAGI in the germline V gene. Deletions cut 2 bases from V and 1 base from J, with 11 bases between. This CDR3 has 15 residues. CDR3 amino acids: CASSYAGAGNYGYTF. CDR3 sequence (DNA): TGTGCCAGCAGTTACGCAGGTGCGGGTAACTATGGCTACACCTTC.

V and J are TRBV6-1 and TRBJ2-7; 7 positions match TRBD1. V lost 5 bases, J lost 6 bases, and 7 bases stayed unmatched. The CDR3 consists of 13 residues. Per the germline V gene, CDR1 is MNHNS and CDR2 is SASEGT. This chain's CDR3 is CASSTGASCEQYF. The DNA for the CDR3 is TGTGCCAGCAGTACAGGGGCGAGCTGCGAGCAGTACTTC.

This clone was detected only a few times. The CDR3 nucleotides read TGTGCCAGCAGATCAATATTCGGGACTAGCGGGAGTAAGGTGCAGTACTTC. Translation gives CASRSIFGTSGSKVQYF. The chain couples TRBV27 to TRBJ2-7, with 14 positions matching TRBD2. CDR3 length: 17 amino acids. Germline loops: CDR1 MNHEY, CDR2 SMNVEV (reference sequence). With V trimmed by 6 bases and J by 9 bases, 16 bases remained unmatched.

The V gene is TRBV19, the J gene TRBJ1-1, with 9 bases that match TRBD1. Per the germline V gene, CDR1 is LNHDA and CDR2 is SQIVND (reference sequence). The CDR3 runs 14 residues. Germline trimming cut 8 bases from V and 5 bases from J; bases unmatched to any gene: 9. In DNA, the CDR3 is TGTGCCAGTTGGACAGGGGTGGTGGGAACTGAAGCTTTCTTT. It yields the protein CASWTGVVGTEAFF.

This clone was counted once. The genes are TRBV2 and TRBJ2-1, with a tentative D call TRBD2 (6 bases). The CDR3 loop spans 18 amino acids. Germline V gene data show CDR1 as SNHLY and CDR2 as FYNNEI. Trimming shortened V by 2 bases and J by 0 bases, and 17 bases separated the two germline ends. The CDR3 DNA follows: TGTGCCAGCAGTGAAACTCCCCCTAGCGCGAGCTCCTACAATGAGCAGTTCTTC. Protein product: CASSETPPSASSYNEQFF.

This clone was counted only a few times. The chain recombines TRBV5-1 with TRBJ1-2; TRBD1 matches at 7 bases. With V trimmed by 0 bases and J by 6 bases, 8 bases remained unmatched. Germline V gives CDR1 SGHRS, CDR2 YFSETQ. The CDR3 runs 15 residues. CDR3 sequence: CASSLALTGQDGYTF. The CDR3, as DNA: TGCGCCAGCAGCTTGGCCCTGACAGGGCAAGATGGCTACACCTTC.

The V call is TRBV7-3, the J call TRBJ2-5; 8 nucleotides align to TRBD2. The CDR3 contains 17 residues. Unmatched junction bases numbered 10, after V lost 4 bases and J lost 0 bases. Germline V gene lookup returns CDR1 SGHTA and CDR2 FQGTGA. Written as DNA, the CDR3 is TGTGCCAGCAGCTCCCCTACAGCGGGAGACCACCAAGAGACCCAGTACTTC. Translating it yields CASSSPTAGDHQETQYF.

This clone was observed a handful of times. The rearrangement joins TRBV5-6 to TRBJ2-1; 9 positions agree with TRBD1. V lost 1 base to trimming and J lost 8 bases; unmatched junction nucleotides: 19. The germline V gene has CDR1 SGHDT and CDR2 YYEEEE. The CDR3 runs to 19 residues. The CDR3 DNA reads TGTGCCAGCAGCTTGTTACCGACGGGACAGGGATATGTTAACGATGAGCAGTTCTTC. Its translation is CASSLLPTGQGYVNDEQFF.

This chain connects TRBV7-9 to TRBJ2-5, with D possibly TRBD2 on 6 matching bases. V dropped 4 bases and J dropped 2 bases, with 17 bases sitting between them. Germline V gives CDR1 SEHNR, CDR2 FQNEAQ (reference sequence). The CDR3 length is 16 residues. CDR3 sequence (DNA): TGTGCCAGCAGCTCCCTCAGGGAGGTGGGACAAGAGACCCAGTACTTC. It is translated as CASSSLREVGQETQYF.